A selection of T cell receptor beta chains follows, all from one sample in a study of T cells in Graves' hyperthyroidism and ophthalmopathy. TCRdb reprocessed the multiplex PCR reads with MiXCR, giving one entry per CDR3 protein. This sample has a few hundred thousand distinct CDR3 sequences, with roughly 25% found just once. The sequenced sample consisted of blood. The receptors were gathered from a man aged 50 or older with Graves' hyperthyroidism. CDR3s include the opening cysteine and the closing phenylalanine or tryptophan. The D gene is left open where the match is weak. Rows give clone size only sometimes, using once, few, many, or a class for an expanded clone.

d_call | j_call | clone_size | v_call | cdr3_nt | cdr3_aa
TRBD1 | TRBJ1-5 | few | TRBV7-2 | TGTGCCAGCAGCCTCGGGACAGGCAATCAGCCCCAGCATTTT | CASSLGTGNQPQHF
TRBD2 | TRBJ2-1 | NA | TRBV27 | TGTGCCAGCAGTCTTTTTAACCCTAGCGGGGGGGCCCGGCGGCAGTTCTTC | CASSLFNPSGGARRQFF
NA | TRBJ2-2 | many | TRBV24-1 | TGTGCCACCAGGGAGCCGAACACCGGGGAGCTGTTTTTT | CATREPNTGELFF
TRBD2 | TRBJ2-1 | few | TRBV7-3 | TGTGCCAGCAGCCAAACGGGACTAGCGGGAGGCAATGAGCAGTTCTTC | CASSQTGLAGGNEQFF
NA | TRBJ2-5 | NA | TRBV20-1 | TGCAGTGCTAGCTATCGGGTTGTGGAGACCCAGTACTTC | CSASYRVVETQYF
TRBD2 | TRBJ2-7 | few | TRBV20-1 | TGCAGTGCTCGGCGGGAGACAGACACCTACGAGCAGTACTTC | CSARRETDTYEQYF
NA | TRBJ2-7 | many | TRBV12-3/TRBV12-4 | TGTGCCAGCAGCGACTCCGAGATCACCTACGAGCAGTACTTC | CASSDSEITYEQYF
NA | TRBJ2-7 | many | TRBV12-3/TRBV12-4 | TGTGCCAGCAAAGAATTTGGGGGCAGCTACGAGCAGTACTTC | CASKEFGGSYEQYF
NA | TRBJ2-7 | many | TRBV6-1 | TGTGCCAGCAGTCACTATTTAACTACCAAAACCTACGAGCAGTACTTC | CASSHYLTTKTYEQYF
TRBD2 | TRBJ2-2 | few | TRBV19 | TGTGCCAGTAGTAGTAGCGGGATAGTCAGTACCGGGGAGCTGTTTTTT | CASSSSGIVSTGELFF